This T cell receptor beta chain was captured by sequencing in a study of PD-1 blockade in classical Hodgkin lymphoma. About the study: Nivolumab 3 mg/kg was given intravenously every 2 weeks.

V gave up 1 base and J gave up 0 bases, with 11 bases separating them. Germline V gene data show CDR1 as LNHNV and CDR2 as YYDKDF (reference sequence). This CDR3 contains 16 residues. Every patient relapsed after autologous stem cell transplantation, and brentuximab vedotin exposure varied. The method was immunoSEQ multiplex PCR; TCRdb's version includes in-frame clones alone and lacks a portion of them. Among about 54,000 clones listed, around 93% were seen once. The genes are TRBV15 and TRBJ2-3; a possible D gene is TRBD2 (5 bases). The starting material was peripheral blood mononuclear cells (PBMCs), obtained before the second cycle of nivolumab. This receptor was identified in a human donor with classical Hodgkin lymphoma. The CDR3 reads CATSRVSERSTDTQYF. The DNA of the CDR3 is TGTGCCACCAGCAGAGTTAGCGAGCGAAGCACAGATACGCAGTATTTT.